This note documents a single T cell receptor (beta chain) sequence. Its target is unknown. TCRdb's copy holds only in-frame clones and misses some; the assay was immunoSEQ multiplex PCR. The profile shows about 91,000 clones, approximately 81% of them singletons. These data are taken from a study of OX40 agonist ivuxolimab in advanced cancers. Whole-study context: It was ivuxolimab, an agonistic anti-OX40 (CD134) antibody, that patients were treated with. Study conclusions and caveats: Averaging showed that CD8+ T cells had more expanded clones than CD4+ did.

Patients were ruled out by autoimmune disease history or systemic immunosuppression. Peripheral blood came from all dose cohorts at three timepoints. This CDR3 region has 11 residues. Between the trimmed V and J ends, which lost 10 bases and 12 bases, there was a span of 19 bases. Germline CDR1 is MNHNY and CDR2 is SVGAGI (reference sequence). The chain joins TRBV6-6 to TRBJ2-7, with D perhaps matching TRBD2 (5 bases). The sequencing here drew on CD4+ or CD8+ T cells sorted from blood, taken in a trial of the OX40 agonist ivuxolimab. The clonotype comes from an adult with an advanced solid tumor such as melanoma, head and neck, liver or kidney cancer. DNA for the CDR3: TGTGCCACTGAACCGGGATGGGGAACGTACTTC. It yields the protein CATEPGWGTYF.